Listed below are T cell receptor beta chains from one sample, sequenced in a study of blood T cell repertoires in COVID-19. Sequenced by immunoSEQ multiplex PCR; TCRdb stores in-frame clones only, minus some. The sample lists a few hundred thousand clones, roughly 87% occurring once. The sample consisted of peripheral blood. The receptors were sampled from a man between 18 and 35 years old with active or convalescent COVID-19. CDR3s include the opening cysteine and the closing phenylalanine or tryptophan. D genes are given only for firm matches. A row's size may be missing; if present it is once, few, many or a size class.

>-|TRBV10-3|-|TRBJ1-5
CAISESGSNQPQHF
TGTGCCATCAGTGAGTCTGGCAGCAATCAGCCCCAGCATTTT
>-|TRBV5-1|-|TRBJ2-7
CASSLTPQVYEQYF
TGCGCCAGCAGCTTGACACCCCAGGTCTACGAGCAGTACTTC
>TRBD1|TRBV6-5|-|TRBJ1-2
CATSLGQFMSGGYTF
TGTGCCACATCCCTGGGACAGTTTATGTCGGGCGGCTACACCTTC
>TRBD2|TRBV6-5|once|TRBJ2-1
CASSYGLAGDNEQFF
TGTGCCAGCAGTTACGGGCTAGCGGGGGACAATGAGCAGTTCTTC
>-|TRBV9|-|TRBJ2-7
CASSGGSGGSYEQYF
TGTGCCAGCAGCGGAGGTAGCGGTGGCTCCTACGAGCAGTACTTC
>-|TRBV24-1|-|TRBJ2-1
CATSDPGRGNEQFF
TGTGCCACCAGTGACCCCGGCAGGGGCAATGAGCAGTTCTTC
>-|TRBV6-5|-|TRBJ1-2
CASRVTENDYGYTF
TGTGCCAGCAGAGTGACAGAAAACGACTATGGCTACACCTTC
>TRBD1|TRBV5-1|-|TRBJ2-7
CASSRDSPYEQYF
TGCGCCAGCAGCAGGGACAGCCCATACGAGCAGTACTTC
>-|TRBV5-1|-|TRBJ1-6
CASSERQNSPLHF
TGCGCCAGCAGCGAACGACAGAATTCACCCCTCCACTTT
>-|TRBV11-3|-|TRBJ2-1
CASSLEAGGINEQFF
TGTGCCAGCAGCTTAGAGGCAGGGGGGATCAATGAGCAGTTCTTC
>TRBD1|TRBV5-1|-|TRBJ1-2
CASSLARDRGPDGYTF
TGCGCCAGCAGCTTGGCCCGGGACAGGGGGCCCGATGGCTACACCTTC
>-|TRBV1|-|TRBJ2-7
CTSLRDRGFYEQYF
TGCACCAGCCTCCGGGACAGGGGATTCTACGAGCAGTACTTC
>TRBD1|TRBV7-9|-|TRBJ2-2
CASSPGTGGAGTGELFF
TGTGCCAGCAGCCCCGGGACAGGGGGCGCGGGCACCGGGGAGCTGTTTTTT
>TRBD1|TRBV2|-|TRBJ2-1
CASSEQQGANNEQFF
TGTGCCAGCAGTGAACAACAGGGGGCTAACAATGAGCAGTTCTTC
>-|TRBV9|-|TRBJ2-2
CASGGAGTGELFF
TGTGCCAGCGGCGGGGCGGGCACCGGGGAGCTGTTTTTT
>TRBD1|TRBV6-6|-|TRBJ2-7
CASSHRDRTYEQYF
TGTGCCAGCAGTCACCGGGACAGGACTTACGAGCAGTACTTC
>TRBD1|TRBV5-5|-|TRBJ2-6
CASGDRAGANVLTF
TGTGCCAGCGGCGACAGGGCTGGGGCCAACGTCCTGACTTTC
>-|TRBV12-3/TRBV12-4|-|TRBJ1-1
CASSPTANTEAFF
TGTGCCAGCAGTCCAACTGCGAACACTGAAGCTTTCTTT
>-|TRBV7-9|-|TRBJ2-3
CASSLVGVWGTDTQYF
TGTGCCAGCAGCTTAGTCGGGGTTTGGGGCACAGATACGCAGTATTTT
>-|TRBV13|-|TRBJ2-3
CASRGRTSTDTQYF
TGTGCCAGCAGGGGCAGGACTAGCACAGATACGCAGTATTTT
>-|TRBV12-1|-|TRBJ1-1
CASSRQVLTEAFF
TGTGCCAGCAGCCGACAGGTACTCACTGAAGCTTTCTTT
>-|TRBV7-2|-|TRBJ2-3
CASSQPGLSTDTQYF
TGTGCCAGCAGCCAACCGGGACTCAGCACAGATACGCAGTATTTT
>-|TRBV5-5|once|TRBJ1-1
CASSFRGGGIVAFF
TGTGCCAGCAGCTTTCGAGGAGGAGGGATCGTAGCTTTCTTT
>-|TRBV6-5|once|TRBJ1-6
CASSQGRSGTPLHF
TGTGCCAGCAGCCAGGGGCGTTCAGGGACACCCCTCCACTTT
>TRBD1|TRBV18|-|TRBJ1-1
CASSSEGAGYGTEAFF
TGTGCCAGCTCATCAGAGGGGGCAGGGTACGGTACTGAAGCTTTCTTT
>TRBD1|TRBV9|-|TRBJ2-1
CASSVGTGDEQFF
TGTGCCAGCAGCGTAGGGACAGGGGACGAGCAGTTCTTC
>-|TRBV7-6|-|TRBJ2-7
CASSYIADRSSYEQYF
TGTGCCAGCAGCTATATAGCAGACAGGTCCTCCTACGAGCAGTACTTC
>TRBD1|TRBV6-6|-|TRBJ2-7
CASSNPGQGNVHEQYF
TGTGCCAGCAGTAACCCGGGACAGGGGAACGTACACGAGCAGTACTTC
>TRBD1|TRBV6-2/TRBV6-3|-|TRBJ1-4
CASSPADRVRSSSDEKLFF
TGTGCCAGCAGCCCTGCCGACAGGGTGAGGTCAAGTAGCGATGAAAAACTGTTTTTT
>-|TRBV21-1|-|TRBJ2-2
CASSSIPGQGVGGELFF
TGTGCCAGCAGCAGTATCCCGGGACAGGGAGTAGGCGGGGAGCTGTTTTTT
>-|TRBV11-3|-|TRBJ2-1
CASSLQGGNEQFF
TGTGCCAGCAGCTTACAGGGTGGCAATGAGCAGTTCTTC
>-|TRBV6-6|-|TRBJ1-6
CASSYPTLLRNSPLHF
TGTGCCAGCAGTTACCCTACCTTGCTGCGTAATTCACCCCTCCACTTT
>TRBD1|TRBV10-3|-|TRBJ2-7
CATGQGYEQYF
TGTGCCACAGGACAGGGCTACGAGCAGTACTTC
>-|TRBV5-6|-|TRBJ2-1
CASSLLPSYNEQFF
TGTGCCAGCAGCTTGCTCCCCAGCTACAATGAGCAGTTCTTC
>TRBD2|TRBV10-3|-|TRBJ2-3
CAIMGASGKEYF
TGTGCCATCATGGGGGCTAGCGGGAAGGAGTATTTT
>-|TRBV7-8|-|TRBJ2-7
CASSLVGGSGTPYEQYF
TGTGCCAGCAGCTTAGTAGGAGGTAGCGGAACTCCCTACGAGCAGTACTTC
>TRBD2|TRBV25-1|-|TRBJ2-2
CASSAGTSGGHNTGELFF
TGTGCCAGCAGTGCAGGGACTAGCGGGGGGCATAACACCGGGGAGCTGTTTTTT
>TRBD2|TRBV7-9|-|TRBJ2-1
CASSPRGTSGANEQFF
TGTGCCAGCAGCCCGCGGGGGACTAGCGGGGCCAATGAGCAGTTCTTC
>-|TRBV14|-|TRBJ2-7
CASSYPVPGYEQYF
TGTGCCAGCAGCTACCCAGTCCCGGGGTACGAGCAGTACTTC
>-|TRBV3-1/TRBV3-2|once|TRBJ1-5
CASSQDVTGSQPQHF
TGTGCCAGCAGCCAAGATGTAACAGGCTCCCAGCCCCAGCATTTT
>-|TRBV19|-|TRBJ2-3
CASSIARGSLPRWTGYTQYF
TGTGCCAGTAGTATAGCTAGGGGGTCTTTACCACGGTGGACGGGTTATACGCAGTATTTT
>-|TRBV7-6|-|TRBJ1-1
CASSSTDGKMNTEAFF
TGTGCCAGCAGCTCGACCGACGGGAAGATGAACACTGAAGCTTTCTTT
>TRBD2|TRBV6-2/TRBV6-3|-|TRBJ2-3
CASSYPASSGGSDTQYF
TGTGCCAGCAGTTACCCCGCTTCTAGCGGGGGGTCAGATACGCAGTATTTT
>TRBD1|TRBV19|many|TRBJ1-2
CASSISRGQGYTF
TGTGCCAGTAGTATCTCCAGGGGGCAGGGCTACACCTTC
>TRBD1|TRBV4-1|-|TRBJ2-1
CASSQVPGQGSNEQFF
TGCGCCAGCAGCCAGGTTCCGGGACAGGGAAGCAATGAGCAGTTCTTC
>-|TRBV5-5|-|TRBJ1-2
CASSLDRPRNYGYTF
TGTGCCAGCAGCTTGGACAGGCCCCGAAACTATGGCTACACCTTC
>TRBD1|TRBV7-2|-|TRBJ1-2
CASSLAGTGTNYGYTF
TGTGCCAGCAGCTTAGCCGGGACAGGGACCAACTATGGCTACACCTTC
>TRBD1|TRBV19|-|TRBJ1-3
CASTGGASGNTIYF
TGTGCCAGTACAGGGGGAGCCTCTGGAAACACCATATATTTT
>-|TRBV6-6|-|TRBJ1-4
CASSFIRARREEKLFF
TGTGCCAGCAGTTTTATCCGGGCGCGGAGGGAGGAAAAACTGTTTTTT
>TRBD1|TRBV12-5|-|TRBJ2-1
CASGLSDRGLGEQFF
TGTGCTAGTGGTTTATCCGACAGGGGATTAGGTGAGCAGTTCTTC
>TRBD2|TRBV6-2/TRBV6-3|once|TRBJ2-1
CASSYSRGGRNEQFF
TGTGCCAGCAGTTACTCGAGGGGCGGGAGGAATGAGCAGTTCTTC
>TRBD1|TRBV2|-|TRBJ2-2
CASLYGTANTGELFF
TGTGCCAGCTTATACGGGACAGCGAACACCGGGGAGCTGTTTTTT